This T cell receptor (beta chain) was found in a study of blood T cell repertoires in COVID-19. In the study overall: COVID-19 samples collected from the United States, Italy and Spain covered acute and convalescent phases. PBMCs, B-cell-depleted T cells, or T cells provided the cDNA or gDNA that made up the material.

V shed 3 bases and J 3 bases; nucleotides not matched to a gene: 2. This CDR3 has 13 residues. Original analysis: Estimation of nucleated cell counts was performed using reference gene primer amplification. Sequencing was performed with immunoSEQ multiplex PCR; in TCRdb, only in-frame clones are kept and a portion is missing. V, J and clone size were drawn from that table, and D and trimming were deduced from the DNA. The profile shows about 120,000 clones, over 60% of them singletons. The chain recombines TRBV12-3 or TRBV12-4 with TRBJ2-7, with 7 bases fitting TRBD1. The sequencing input was peripheral blood. This receptor was taken from a man in his 70s with acute or convalescent COVID-19. The CDR3 DNA reads as TGTGCCAGCAGTTTGTCAGGGGGCTACGAGCAGTACTTC. Translation gives CASSLSGGYEQYF.